A selection of T cell receptor beta chains follows, all from one sample in a study of STAT3 mutations in large granular lymphocyte leukemia. This table comes from immunoSEQ multiplex PCR, and its TCRdb copy is limited to in-frame clones, with some not included. Altogether roughly 40,000 clones are present, 88% being singletons, with the ten largest covering about 0.46%. Sequencing was performed on PBMCs. The receptors originated from a human donor with T large granular lymphocyte leukemia. Some clones in this sample may be carry-over from other donors' samples. CDR3s include the opening cysteine and the closing phenylalanine or tryptophan. The D gene is left open where the match is weak. Clone size is not always given. Where it is, it says once, few, many or a class for expanded clones.

CDR3,DNA,J,size,D,V
CASSLDRGTDTQYF,TGCGCCAGCAGCTTGGACAGGGGCACAGATACGCAGTATTTT,TRBJ2-3,few,.,TRBV5-1
CASSLGDGYTF,TGTGCCAGCAGCTTGGGGGATGGCTACACCTTC,TRBJ1-2,.,.,TRBV7-9
CAWIPGRVGSTEAFF,TGTGCCTGGATCCCAGGCCGCGTGGGGTCCACTGAAGCTTTCTTT,TRBJ1-1,.,.,TRBV30
CASSKRSRGYEQYF,TGTGCCAGTAGTAAAAGGTCTCGGGGCTACGAGCAGTACTTC,TRBJ2-7,.,.,TRBV19
CASSSGLAYSYEQYF,TGTGCCAGCAGCTCCGGACTAGCGTACTCCTACGAGCAGTACTTC,TRBJ2-7,.,TRBD2,TRBV13
CASSYGRADGNTIYF,TGTGCCAGCAGTTACGGGCGGGCGGATGGAAACACCATATATTTT,TRBJ1-3,.,.,TRBV6-6
CASSSGGNQPQHF,TGTGCCAGCAGCTCCGGGGGAAATCAGCCCCAGCATTTT,TRBJ1-5,.,.,TRBV7-9
CASSSPGQGWTEAFF,TGTGCCAGCAGTTCCCCGGGACAGGGGTGGACTGAAGCTTTCTTT,TRBJ1-1,.,TRBD1,TRBV27
CASSPTGIGDQPQHF,TGTGCCAGCTCACCTACGGGAATCGGCGATCAGCCCCAGCATTTT,TRBJ1-5,.,.,TRBV18
CASSQVGVRDTEAFF,TGCGCCAGCAGCCAAGTTGGGGTAAGGGACACTGAAGCTTTCTTT,TRBJ1-1,.,.,TRBV4-3
CSVIFPGNTEAFF,TGCAGCGTAATATTTCCCGGGAACACTGAAGCTTTCTTT,TRBJ1-1,.,.,TRBV29-1
CASSLPEAGNTIYF,TGTGCCAGCAGCTTACCAGAGGCTGGAAACACCATATATTTT,TRBJ1-3,.,.,TRBV7-9
CASRTGLGTEAFF,TGCGCCAGCAGGACAGGCTTGGGCACTGAAGCTTTCTTT,TRBJ1-1,.,.,TRBV5-1
CASTPTTKRNEQFF,TGCGCCAGCACCCCCACGACGAAAAGGAATGAGCAGTTCTTC,TRBJ2-1,few,.,TRBV5-1
CASSYRQTGSDEQFF,TGTGCCAGCAGTTACCGCCAGACAGGGAGCGATGAGCAGTTCTTC,TRBJ2-1,.,TRBD1,TRBV6-5
CASSLLWGTEAFF,TGTGCCAGCAGCTTGCTATGGGGGACTGAAGCTTTCTTT,TRBJ1-1,.,.,TRBV11-3
CASRIMGDGYTF,TGTGCCAGCCGGATAATGGGCGATGGCTACACCTTC,TRBJ1-2,.,.,TRBV2
CASSPWGRNNSPLHF,TGTGCCAGCAGCCCTTGGGGCCGGAATAATTCACCCCTCCACTTT,TRBJ1-6,.,.,TRBV5-4
CSVRRNGELFF,TGCAGTGTCAGGAGGAACGGGGAGCTGTTTTTT,TRBJ2-2,.,.,TRBV20-1
CAWRTGTYEQYF,TGTGCCTGGAGGACAGGGACCTACGAGCAGTACTTC,TRBJ2-7,.,TRBD1,TRBV30
CAWSDGRSYNSPLHF,TGTGCCTGGTCGGACGGTCGCTCCTATAATTCACCCCTCCACTTT,TRBJ1-6,.,.,TRBV30
CASSFLQGGNSPLHF,TGCGCCAGCAGCTTCCTGCAGGGCGGTAATTCACCCCTCCACTTT,TRBJ1-6,.,.,TRBV5-1
CASSPLVGGTVGANVLTF,TGTGCCAGCAGCCCCTTGGTGGGGGGTACGGTTGGGGCCAACGTCCTGACTTTC,TRBJ2-6,.,.,TRBV5-4
CASSLTNNQPQHF,TGTGCCAGCAGTTTGACAAACAATCAGCCCCAGCATTTT,TRBJ1-5,.,.,TRBV6-5
CAISGGALRSENEQFF,TGTGCCATCAGTGGGGGAGCCCTCAGATCTGAGAATGAGCAGTTCTTC,TRBJ2-1,.,.,TRBV10-3
CASSQVHPGRHGYTF,TGTGCCAGCAGCCAAGTACATCCCGGACGGCATGGCTACACCTTC,TRBJ1-2,.,.,TRBV14
CASSLDSAYEQYF,TGCGCCAGCAGCCTGGACAGTGCCTACGAGCAGTACTTC,TRBJ2-7,few,.,TRBV4-1
CASSLFQGNYGYTF,TGTGCCAGCAGCTTATTCCAGGGGAACTATGGCTACACCTTC,TRBJ1-2,.,.,TRBV7-9
CASSVGGGVHNEQFF,TGCGCCAGCAGCGTAGGGGGGGGAGTCCACAATGAGCAGTTCTTC,TRBJ2-1,.,.,TRBV5-1
CASSTFWVSEDTEAFF,TGTGCCAGCTCGACGTTCTGGGTGTCTGAGGACACTGAAGCTTTCTTT,TRBJ1-1,once,.,TRBV18
CASGTGTSITYEQYF,TGCGCCAGCGGAACGGGGACTAGCATCACCTACGAGCAGTACTTC,TRBJ2-7,.,TRBD2,TRBV5-1
CASSIDRQVYGYTF,TGTGCCAGTAGTATAGATCGCCAGGTCTATGGCTACACCTTC,TRBJ1-2,.,.,TRBV19
CASTLTVSNQPQHF,TGTGCCAGCACCTTGACAGTTAGCAATCAGCCCCAGCATTTT,TRBJ1-5,.,.,TRBV28
CASSPDRGVPYYGYTF,TGTGCCAGCAGCCCGGACAGGGGCGTACCCTACTATGGCTACACCTTC,TRBJ1-2,.,TRBD1,TRBV27
CASSLFGGELTGELFF,TGTGCCAGCAGCTTGTTTGGAGGCGAGCTGACCGGGGAGCTGTTTTTT,TRBJ2-2,.,.,TRBV5-6
CASSKVGRGGGNTIYF,TGTGCCAGCAGCAAAGTGGGACGGGGGGGTGGAAACACCATATATTTT,TRBJ1-3,once,.,TRBV21-1
CASSEQGTLYEQYF,TGTGCCAGCAGTGAACAGGGGACACTCTACGAGCAGTACTTC,TRBJ2-7,.,.,TRBV2
CASSLEGHNRHSPLHF,TGTGCCAGCAGCTTAGAGGGGCACAACCGGCATTCACCCCTCCACTTT,TRBJ1-6,.,.,TRBV13
CAWSYTGYREQYF,TGTGCCTGGAGTTACACAGGGTACCGCGAGCAGTACTTC,TRBJ2-7,few,.,TRBV30
CASSQRAELVRQETQYF,TGCGCCAGCAGCCAACGTGCGGAGTTGGTCCGCCAAGAGACCCAGTACTTC,TRBJ2-5,.,.,TRBV5-1
CASSLQGWELNQPQHF,TGTGCCAGCAGCTTACAGGGTTGGGAACTGAATCAGCCCCAGCATTTT,TRBJ1-5,.,.,TRBV7-8
CATSRGVRDDQPQHF,TGTGCCACCAGCAGAGGAGTCAGGGACGATCAGCCCCAGCATTTT,TRBJ1-5,.,.,TRBV15
CASRGDLLNSPLHF,TGTGCCAGCAGAGGGGACCTGCTCAACTCACCCCTCCACTTT,TRBJ1-6,.,.,TRBV9
CASSLVGGGYTF,TGTGCCAGCAGCTTGGTAGGGGGAGGCTACACCTTC,TRBJ1-2,few,.,TRBV5-4
CASSAGAGNTIYF,TGCGCCAGCAGCGCGGGGGCTGGAAACACCATATATTTT,TRBJ1-3,.,.,TRBV5-1
CASSLYSGGPYNEQFF,TGTGCCAGCAGCTTGTATTCGGGGGGGCCTTACAATGAGCAGTTCTTC,TRBJ2-1,.,TRBD2,TRBV5-5
CASSQLLGEQFF,TGCGCCAGCAGCCAGCTACTAGGGGAGCAGTTCTTC,TRBJ2-1,.,.,TRBV4-3
CASSLMLSASSYNSPLHF,TGTGCCAGCAGTTTAATGCTGTCGGCGAGCTCCTATAATTCACCCCTCCACTTT,TRBJ1-6,.,.,TRBV28